The 6 T cell receptor beta chains below come from one sample, sequenced in a study of response to subunit inactivated influenza vaccine. TCRdb reprocessed the RT-PCR reads via MiXCR and lists one record per CDR3 protein. Of around 750,000 distinct CDR3 sequences listed, 21% are singletons. The sample in question was PBMCs from blood, obtained more than 4 days after vaccination. The receptor source for this set is a man in his fifties who received an inactivated influenza vaccine.

This clonotype came up many times. This chain uses TRBV5-1 with TRBJ1-2; maybe TRBD1 (6 bases). V lost 4 bases, J lost 7 bases, and 14 bases lay in between. Germline loops: CDR1 SGHRS, CDR2 YFSETQ. The CDR3 is 13 amino acids. The CDR3 DNA follows: TGCGCCAGCAGCCCGGCGGACAGTGGTGGCTACACCTTC. Its protein is CASSPADSGGYTF.

The V call is TRBV6-5, the J call TRBJ2-3; 8 positions agree with TRBD1. J lost 0 bases, V lost 4 bases, and 6 bases had no gene match. The CDR3 loop spans 16 amino acids. The germline gives CDR1 MNHEY, CDR2 SVGAGI. The CDR3 loop reads CASSLSRTGSTDTQYF. The DNA of the CDR3 is TGTGCCAGCAGTTTGAGTAGGACAGGGAGCACAGATACGCAGTATTTT.

This clonotype came up a few times. The chain is built from TRBV5-6 and TRBJ1-2; D remains ambiguous. The length of the CDR3 is 14 residues. Trimming removed 4 bases at V and 5 bases at J, with 15 bases between. Germline CDR1 is SGHDT and CDR2 is YYEEEE. The chain's CDR3 is CASSPPLTGYGYTF. CDR3 DNA sequence: TGTGCCAGCAGCCCACCACTTACCGGGTATGGCTACACCTTC.

This clonotype was counted many times. This chain joins TRBV6-1 and TRBJ1-2; no reliable D call. The V and J ends lost 6 bases and 0 bases respectively, with 8 bases between them. There are 13 residues in the CDR3. The V gene's germline CDR1 is MNHNS and CDR2 SASEGT. As DNA, the CDR3 is TGTGCCAGCAGCTGGGGAGCTAACTATGGCTACACCTTC. Translated, it gives CASSWGANYGYTF.

J is TRBJ2-1 and V is TRBV12-3 or TRBV12-4; TRBD2 matches 10 bases. Trimming cost V 6 bases and J 9 bases; bases outside gene matches: 11. This CDR3 contains 15 residues. CDR3 sequence reads: CASRLAGADKGEQFF. The DNA for the CDR3 is TGTGCCAGCAGGCTAGCGGGGGCGGACAAGGGTGAGCAGTTCTTC.

The table lists this clonotype with a few counts. The chain has TRBV7-8 and TRBJ1-4; maybe TRBD1 (5 bases). CDR1 and CDR2 from the germline V gene are SGHVS and FQNEAQ. The CDR3 contains 14 residues. V gave up 0 bases and J gave up 6 bases, with 8 bases separating them. The CDR3 DNA follows: TGTGCCAGCAGCTTAGCGGGGGGGTATGAAAAACTGTTTTTT. This sequence encodes CASSLAGGYEKLFF. Combining the CDR3 with reference TRBV7-8 and TRBJ1-4 gives the whole variable domain GAGVSQSPRYKVAKRGQDVALRCDPISGHVSLFWYQQALGQGPEFLTYFQNEAQLDKSGLPSDRFFAERPEGSVSTLKIQRTQQEDSAVYLCASSLAGGYEKLFFGSGTQLSVL.